A selection of T cell receptor beta chains follows, all from one sample in a study of OX40 agonist ivuxolimab in advanced cancers. The protocol was immunoSEQ multiplex PCR, while the TCRdb copy is restricted to in-frame clones and leaves out a portion. The sample holds some 21,000 clones, 65% to 85% seen once. The specimen was CD4+ or CD8+ T cells sorted from blood, collected in a trial of the OX40 agonist ivuxolimab. Receptor source: an adult with an advanced solid tumor such as melanoma, head and neck, liver or kidney cancer. Both conserved end residues are part of each CDR3. The D gene is left open where the match is weak. Expanded clones get a size class; other rows say once, few or many, or leave the size out.

V gene: TRBV30; clone size: .; J gene: TRBJ1-6; D gene: .; CDR3 length: 16; CDR3 protein: CAWSAYPQGSNSPLHF; CDR3 DNA: TGTGCCTGGAGTGCCTACCCCCAGGGAAGCAATTCACCCCTCCACTTT
V gene: TRBV6-1; clone size: .; J gene: TRBJ1-2; D gene: .; CDR3 length: 15; CDR3 protein: CASSEERGGRYGYTF; CDR3 DNA: TGTGCCAGCAGTGAAGAAAGGGGTGGAAGGTATGGCTACACCTTC
V gene: TRBV7-9; clone size: .; J gene: TRBJ2-5; D gene: TRBD1; CDR3 length: 15; CDR3 protein: CASSRRRQGQETQYF; CDR3 DNA: TGTGCCAGCAGCAGAAGACGACAGGGACAAGAGACCCAGTACTTC
V gene: TRBV5-4; clone size: .; J gene: TRBJ2-5; D gene: TRBD1; CDR3 length: 14; CDR3 protein: CASSLNTGGETQYF; CDR3 DNA: TGTGCCAGCAGCCTTAACACAGGGGGAGAGACCCAGTACTTC
V gene: TRBV5-4; clone size: few; J gene: TRBJ2-5; D gene: TRBD1; CDR3 length: 13; CDR3 protein: CASRDRTQETQYF; CDR3 DNA: TGTGCCAGCAGGGACAGGACCCAAGAGACCCAGTACTTC
V gene: TRBV28; clone size: few; J gene: TRBJ2-1; D gene: TRBD2; CDR3 length: 16; CDR3 protein: CASSFLAGGTYNEQFF; CDR3 DNA: TGTGCCAGCAGTTTCCTAGCGGGGGGGACATACAATGAGCAGTTCTTC
V gene: TRBV29-1; clone size: .; J gene: TRBJ1-1; D gene: .; CDR3 length: 12; CDR3 protein: CSVRALRTEAFF; CDR3 DNA: TGCAGCGTGCGGGCCCTGAGGACTGAAGCTTTCTTT
V gene: TRBV27; clone size: .; J gene: TRBJ1-2; D gene: .; CDR3 length: 16; CDR3 protein: CASSFLSGGVSYGYTF; CDR3 DNA: TGTGCCAGCAGTTTTCTTTCGGGGGGGGTTAGCTATGGCTACACCTTC
V gene: TRBV4-1; clone size: .; J gene: TRBJ2-7; D gene: TRBD1; CDR3 length: 15; CDR3 protein: CASSQAEGAIYEQYF; CDR3 DNA: TGCGCCAGCAGCCAAGCCGAGGGGGCGATCTACGAGCAGTACTTC
V gene: TRBV9; clone size: once; J gene: TRBJ1-3; D gene: TRBD1; CDR3 length: 16; CDR3 protein: CASSVGTGGAGNTIYF; CDR3 DNA: TGTGCCAGCAGCGTTGGGACAGGGGGTGCTGGAAACACCATATATTTT
V gene: TRBV14; clone size: .; J gene: TRBJ1-1; D gene: TRBD1; CDR3 length: 18; CDR3 protein: CASSSGTGGSPMNSEAFF; CDR3 DNA: TGTGCCAGCAGCTCCGGGACAGGGGGATCTCCAATGAACAGTGAAGCTTTCTTT
V gene: TRBV5-6; clone size: .; J gene: TRBJ1-2; D gene: .; CDR3 length: 15; CDR3 protein: CASAPLEQGNYGYTF; CDR3 DNA: TGTGCCAGCGCGCCCCTGGAGCAGGGCAACTATGGCTACACCTTC
V gene: TRBV4-1; clone size: .; J gene: TRBJ1-2; D gene: TRBD1; CDR3 length: 15; CDR3 protein: CASSQITGGSYGYTF; CDR3 DNA: TGCGCCAGCAGCCAAATCACAGGGGGTAGCTATGGCTACACCTTC
V gene: TRBV11-2; clone size: .; J gene: TRBJ2-1; D gene: TRBD1; CDR3 length: 15; CDR3 protein: CASSLVIQGGNEQFF; CDR3 DNA: TGTGCCAGCAGCTTAGTAATACAGGGGGGAAATGAGCAGTTCTTC
V gene: TRBV28; clone size: .; J gene: TRBJ1-2; D gene: .; CDR3 length: 14; CDR3 protein: CASSPTVIRGGYTF; CDR3 DNA: TGTGCCAGCAGCCCTACAGTTATCCGGGGTGGCTACACCTTC
V gene: TRBV6-6; clone size: .; J gene: TRBJ2-7; D gene: .; CDR3 length: 13; CDR3 protein: CASVISPFDGQYF; CDR3 DNA: TGTGCCAGCGTGATTTCGCCTTTTGATGGGCAGTACTTC
V gene: TRBV5-4; clone size: .; J gene: TRBJ1-5; D gene: TRBD1; CDR3 length: 18; CDR3 protein: CASSAEHRGKNSNQPQHF; CDR3 DNA: TGTGCCAGCAGCGCCGAACACAGGGGGAAAAATAGCAATCAGCCCCAGCATTTT
V gene: TRBV27; clone size: .; J gene: TRBJ1-1; D gene: .; CDR3 length: 11; CDR3 protein: CASSSNTEAFF; CDR3 DNA: TGTGCCAGCAGTTCGAACACTGAAGCTTTCTTT
V gene: TRBV7-9; clone size: .; J gene: TRBJ1-5; D gene: .; CDR3 length: 15; CDR3 protein: CASSFTGAENQPQHF; CDR3 DNA: TGTGCCAGCAGCTTCACGGGGGCCGAAAATCAGCCCCAGCATTTT
V gene: TRBV7-6; clone size: .; J gene: TRBJ1-2; D gene: TRBD1; CDR3 length: 14; CDR3 protein: CASRANRGNYGYTF; CDR3 DNA: TGTGCCAGCAGAGCTAACAGGGGTAACTATGGCTACACCTTC
V gene: TRBV11-2; clone size: .; J gene: TRBJ2-7; D gene: .; CDR3 length: 12; CDR3 protein: CASSISTYEQYF; CDR3 DNA: TGTGCCAGCAGCATCAGCACCTACGAGCAGTACTTC
V gene: TRBV28; clone size: .; J gene: TRBJ1-5; D gene: TRBD1; CDR3 length: 14; CDR3 protein: CASSLGQGNQPQHF; CDR3 DNA: TGTGCCAGCAGTTTAGGACAGGGGAATCAGCCCCAGCATTTT